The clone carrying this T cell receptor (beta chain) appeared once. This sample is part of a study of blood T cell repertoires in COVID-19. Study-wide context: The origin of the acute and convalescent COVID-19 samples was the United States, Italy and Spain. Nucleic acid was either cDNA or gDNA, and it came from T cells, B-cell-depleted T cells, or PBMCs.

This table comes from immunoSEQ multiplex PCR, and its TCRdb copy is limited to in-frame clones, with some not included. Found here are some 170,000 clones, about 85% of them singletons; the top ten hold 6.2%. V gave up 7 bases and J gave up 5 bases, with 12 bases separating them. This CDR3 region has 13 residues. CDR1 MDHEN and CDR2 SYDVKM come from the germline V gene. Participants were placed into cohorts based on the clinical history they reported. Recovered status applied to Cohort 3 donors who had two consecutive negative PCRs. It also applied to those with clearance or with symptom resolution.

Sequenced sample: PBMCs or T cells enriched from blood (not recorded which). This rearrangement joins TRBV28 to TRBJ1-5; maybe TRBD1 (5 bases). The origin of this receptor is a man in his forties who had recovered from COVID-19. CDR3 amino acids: CASIDWGDQPQHF. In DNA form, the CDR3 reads TGTGCCAGCATCGACTGGGGGGATCAGCCCCAGCATTTT.